The rows below give T cell receptor beta chains drawn from one sample of a study of brain metastases from non-small cell lung cancer. Sequencing was performed with immunoSEQ multiplex PCR; in TCRdb, only in-frame clones are kept and a portion is missing. The sample holds about 3,700 clones, about nine tenths seen once. Specimen: primary lung tumor tissue. These receptors all come from a donor over 35 with non-small cell lung cancer. The CDR3 runs from the conserved cysteine through the conserved F or W. Each record gives: J gene, D gene, V gene, clone size, CDR3 protein, CDR3 DNA. A D gene is named only where the DNA matches it firmly. The size field is filled for only some rows; it gives once, few, many or a size class.

>TRBJ1-6|-|TRBV7-9|-
CASSPAGTSPLHF
TGTGCCAGCAGCCCCGCAGGGACCTCACCCCTCCACTTT
>TRBJ1-6|-|TRBV3-1/TRBV3-2|few
CASSQGGDNSPLHF
TGTGCCAGCAGCCAAGGGGGGGATAATTCACCCCTCCACTTT
>TRBJ2-4|-|TRBV2|few
CASSEDLAMMEYF
TGTGCCAGCAGTGAAGACCTGGCTATGATGGAGTACTTC
>TRBJ2-5|TRBD1|TRBV9|-
CASSVATGGETQYF
TGTGCCAGCAGCGTAGCTACAGGGGGAGAGACCCAGTACTTC
>TRBJ2-3|TRBD2|TRBV6-2/TRBV6-3|-
CASSYPPFSGVTDTQYF
TGTGCCAGCAGTTACCCCCCTTTTAGCGGGGTAACAGATACGCAGTATTTT
>TRBJ1-1|TRBD1|TRBV30|once
CAWSVGQVNTEAFF
TGTGCCTGGAGTGTGGGACAGGTTAACACTGAAGCTTTCTTT
>TRBJ2-6|-|TRBV5-5|-
CASSLGATGANVLTF
TGTGCCAGCAGCTTAGGAGCTACTGGGGCCAACGTCCTGACTTTC
>TRBJ2-1|-|TRBV24-1|-
CATSGPPSGQFF
TGTGCCACCAGTGGGCCCCCCAGCGGGCAGTTCTTC
>TRBJ1-4|-|TRBV19|few
CASSPSGETEKLFF
TGTGCCAGTAGCCCATCAGGGGAAACTGAAAAACTGTTTTTT
>TRBJ1-1|-|TRBV30|-
CAWSSEGSLVSAFF
TGTGCCTGGAGCTCCGAAGGGTCCCTAGTATCGGCTTTCTTT
>TRBJ2-7|-|TRBV4-2|-
CASSPLGDLTYEQYF
TGTGCCAGCAGCCCTCTCGGGGATCTAACCTACGAGCAGTACTTC
>TRBJ1-1|-|TRBV15|-
CATSRTGWGNTEAFF
TGTGCCACCAGCAGAACAGGGTGGGGGAACACTGAAGCTTTCTTT
>TRBJ2-7|-|TRBV29-1|-
CSVGGQSEQYF
TGCAGCGTTGGGGGTCAAAGCGAGCAGTACTTC
>TRBJ1-1|TRBD1|TRBV6-5|-
CASSLQGESTEAFF
TGTGCCAGCAGTCTCCAGGGGGAGAGCACTGAAGCTTTCTTT
>TRBJ1-1|-|TRBV6-4|-
CASSPRLGSTEAFF
TGTGCCAGCAGTCCGAGGCTCGGGAGCACTGAAGCTTTCTTT
>TRBJ2-2|-|TRBV6-5|-
CASSSGTPVGKLFF
TGTGCCAGCAGCTCCGGGACTCCAGTAGGGAAGCTGTTTTTT
>TRBJ1-2|-|TRBV6-5|-
CASASGGYGYTF
TGTGCCAGCGCTTCTGGGGGCTATGGCTACACCTTC
>TRBJ1-2|-|TRBV6-5|once
CASRRQGGYTF
TGTGCCAGCAGACGGCAGGGTGGCTACACCTTC
>TRBJ2-7|-|TRBV2|once
CASSESRTYEQYF
TGTGCCAGCAGTGAAAGTCGAACCTACGAGCAGTACTTC
>TRBJ2-3|TRBD1|TRBV6-5|-
CATETGPSTDTQYF
TGTGCCACCGAGACAGGGCCTTCCACAGATACGCAGTATTTT
>TRBJ1-1|-|TRBV18|-
CASSTRGSTEAFF
TGTGCCAGCTCAACCAGGGGTAGCACTGAAGCTTTCTTT
>TRBJ2-3|-|TRBV2|-
CASNGLLDQPQYF
TGTGCCAGCAATGGGCTGCTCGATCAGCCCCAGTATTTT
>TRBJ1-2|-|TRBV6-1|few
CASSELRGRSPNYGYTF
TGTGCCAGCAGTGAACTTAGAGGCCGCTCACCTAACTATGGCTACACCTTC
>TRBJ2-5|-|TRBV5-6|-
CASSLLLVEKKTQYF
TGTGCCAGCAGCTTACTATTGGTGGAGAAAAAGACCCAGTACTTC
>TRBJ2-5|-|TRBV5-6|-
CASSLGPGPGETQYF
TGTGCCAGCAGCTTGGGACCGGGACCCGGGGAGACCCAGTACTTC
>TRBJ1-3|TRBD1|TRBV9|-
CASSPATGVSGNTIYF
TGTGCCAGCAGCCCCGCGACAGGGGTCTCTGGAAACACCATATATTTT
>TRBJ1-6|TRBD1|TRBV2|-
CASTVTGDHSPLHF
TGTGCCAGCACTGTTACAGGGGACCATTCACCCCTCCACTTT
>TRBJ1-1|TRBD1|TRBV5-1|-
CASSLTGTGVTEAFF
TGCGCCAGCAGCCTTACCGGGACAGGGGTCACTGAAGCTTTCTTT
>TRBJ1-2|-|TRBV7-9|once
CASSPYGYTF
TGTGCCAGCAGTCCGTATGGCTACACCTTC